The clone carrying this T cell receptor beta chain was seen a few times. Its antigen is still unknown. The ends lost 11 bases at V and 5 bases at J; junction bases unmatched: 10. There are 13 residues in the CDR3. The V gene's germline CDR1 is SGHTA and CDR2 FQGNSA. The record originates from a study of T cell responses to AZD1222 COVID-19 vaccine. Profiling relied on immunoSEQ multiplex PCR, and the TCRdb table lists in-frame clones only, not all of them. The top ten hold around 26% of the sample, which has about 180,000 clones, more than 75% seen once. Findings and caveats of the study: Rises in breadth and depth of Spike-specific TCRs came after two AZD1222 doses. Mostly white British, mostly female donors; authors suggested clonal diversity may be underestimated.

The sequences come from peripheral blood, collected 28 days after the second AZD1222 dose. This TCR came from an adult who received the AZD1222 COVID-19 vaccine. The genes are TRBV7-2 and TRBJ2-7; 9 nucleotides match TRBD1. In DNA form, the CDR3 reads TGTGCCCCCAGGACAGGGGTGAGTAACGAGCAGTACTTC. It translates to CAPRTGVSNEQYF.